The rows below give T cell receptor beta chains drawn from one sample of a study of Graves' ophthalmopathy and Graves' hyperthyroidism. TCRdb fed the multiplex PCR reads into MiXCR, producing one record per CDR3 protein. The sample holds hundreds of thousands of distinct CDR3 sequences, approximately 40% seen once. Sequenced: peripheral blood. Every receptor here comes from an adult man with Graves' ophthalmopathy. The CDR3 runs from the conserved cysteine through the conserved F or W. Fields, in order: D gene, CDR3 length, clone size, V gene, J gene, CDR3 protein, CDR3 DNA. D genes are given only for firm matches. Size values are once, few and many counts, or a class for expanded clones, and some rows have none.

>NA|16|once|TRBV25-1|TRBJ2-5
CASSATRGDYQETQYF
TGTGCCAGCAGTGCAACCAGGGGGGATTACCAAGAGACCCAGTACTTC
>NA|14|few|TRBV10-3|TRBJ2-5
CASSPSGPQETQYF
TGTGCCAGCAGCCCCAGTGGGCCCCAAGAGACCCAGTACTTC
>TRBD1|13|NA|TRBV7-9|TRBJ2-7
CASSWDRGDEQYF
TGTGCCAGCAGCTGGGACAGGGGAGACGAGCAGTACTTC
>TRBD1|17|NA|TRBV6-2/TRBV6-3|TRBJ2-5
CASSYLYRRQGRETQYF
TGTGCCAGCAGTTACTTGTACCGGAGACAGGGACGAGAGACCCAGTACTTC
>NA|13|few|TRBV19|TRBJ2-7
CASSMQGMGEQYF
TGTGCCAGTAGTATGCAGGGGATGGGCGAGCAGTACTTC
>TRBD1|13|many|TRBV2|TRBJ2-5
CASRDREQETQYF
TGTGCCAGCAGAGACAGGGAGCAAGAGACCCAGTACTTC
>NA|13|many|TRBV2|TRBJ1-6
CASNMGGRSPLHF
TGTGCCAGCAATATGGGGGGTCGTTCACCCCTCCACTTT
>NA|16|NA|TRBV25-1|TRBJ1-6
CASSAPSGKGNSPLHF
TGTGCCAGCAGTGCACCGTCGGGGAAGGGTAATTCACCCCTCCACTTT
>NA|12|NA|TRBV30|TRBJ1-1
CAWSAGNTEAFF
TGTGCCTGGAGCGCGGGGAACACTGAAGCTTTCTTT
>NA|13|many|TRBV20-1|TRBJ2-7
CSAGSGTLYEQYF
TGCAGTGCTGGATCCGGGACCCTCTACGAGCAGTACTTC
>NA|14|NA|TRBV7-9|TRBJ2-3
CASSLLVQADTQYF
TGTGCCAGCAGCTTACTAGTACAAGCAGATACGCAGTATTTT
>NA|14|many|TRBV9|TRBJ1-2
CASSADTANYGYTF
TGTGCCAGCAGCGCCGACACCGCTAACTATGGCTACACCTTC
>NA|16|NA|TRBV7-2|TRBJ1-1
CASSPSQGRMNTEAFF
TGTGCCAGCAGTCCCTCACAGGGTAGGATGAACACTGAAGCTTTCTTT
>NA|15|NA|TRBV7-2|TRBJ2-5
CASSLALGQRETQYF
TGTGCCAGCAGCTTAGCGTTAGGACAAAGGGAGACCCAGTACTTC
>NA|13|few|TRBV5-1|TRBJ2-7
CASRRQGAYEQYF
TGCGCCAGTCGGCGGCAGGGAGCCTACGAGCAGTACTTC
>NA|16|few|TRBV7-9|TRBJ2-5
CASSLVAGGFRETQYF
TGTGCCAGCAGCTTAGTGGCCGGTGGATTCAGGGAGACCCAGTACTTC
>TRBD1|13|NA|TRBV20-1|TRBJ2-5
CSAKDRAQETQYF
TGCAGTGCTAAGGACAGGGCTCAAGAGACCCAGTACTTC
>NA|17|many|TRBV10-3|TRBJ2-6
CAISESGLLSGANVLTF
TGTGCCATCAGTGAGTCGGGTCTTCTCTCTGGGGCCAACGTCCTGACTTTC
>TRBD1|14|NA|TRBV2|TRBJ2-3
CASSPRGRTDTQYF
TGTGCCAGCAGTCCCAGGGGGCGCACAGATACGCAGTATTTT
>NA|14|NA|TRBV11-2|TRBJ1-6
CASSLVWSNAPLHF
TGTGCCAGCAGCTTAGTTTGGTCGAATGCACCCCTCCACTTT
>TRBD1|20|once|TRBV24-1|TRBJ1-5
CASSYSLPGQGATGNQPQHF
TGTGCCAGCAGTTACTCGCTACCGGGACAGGGGGCTACTGGCAATCAGCCCCAGCATTTT
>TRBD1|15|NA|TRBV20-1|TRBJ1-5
CSAAPNRGGNQPQHF
TGCAGTGCTGCACCCAACAGGGGTGGCAATCAGCCCCAGCATTTT
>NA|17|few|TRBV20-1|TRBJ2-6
CSARERQVPSGANVLTF
TGCAGTGCTAGAGAACGACAGGTACCCTCTGGGGCCAACGTCCTGACTTTC
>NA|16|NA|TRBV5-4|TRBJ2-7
CASSPTGGGIAYEQYF
TGTGCCAGCTCCCCCACCGGAGGGGGGATCGCCTACGAGCAGTACTTC